The table lists the clone carrying this TCR beta chain with a few counts. What it recognizes is unknown. This record belongs to a study of T cell responses to AZD1222 COVID-19 vaccine. Points from the study as a whole: Dominant CD4 TCR responses targeted spike regions 160-218 and 743-854. Compared with day 0, the breadth and depth of the Spike-specific TCR repertoire rose significantly after two doses of AZD1222.

Assay: immunoSEQ multiplex PCR; the TCRdb copy retains only in-frame clones and omits some. Among about 170,000 clones listed, roughly 89% were seen once. The V end was cut by 0 bases, the J end by 7 bases, with 13 bases between. CDR1 and CDR2 (germline): MGHRA, YSYEKL. This CDR3 has 15 amino acids. The rearrangement links TRBV4-1 to TRBJ1-5; unclear D gene. Sequenced here: peripheral blood, sampled 28 days after the second AZD1222 dose. This sequence originates from an adult who received the AZD1222 COVID-19 vaccine. Here the CDR3 DNA reads TGCGCCAGCAGCCAAGACATCGCGGCTTTCCAGCCCCAGCATTTT. It specifies CASSQDIAAFQPQHF.